These 31 T cell receptor beta chains were sequenced from one sample in a study of CD8+ T cells in alopecia areata. cDNA serving as the sequencing template came from extracted, reverse transcribed RNA. Only in-frame clones appear in the TCRdb table, and some are missing; sequencing was by immunoSEQ multiplex PCR. The table lists more than 110,000 clones, about 60% of them singletons, with under 8% in the top ten. The sample consisted of CD4+ T cells sorted from blood, taken at week 0. These receptor sequences come from a human donor with alopecia areata.

V and J are TRBV6-5 and TRBJ1-2; D remains ambiguous. CDR1 is MNHEY, CDR2 SVGAGI, per germline. The CDR3 contains 14 residues. V shed 5 bases and J shed 8 bases, with 18 bases lying between them. Here the CDR3 DNA reads TGTGCCAGCAGTCTGACGGACGCAGGCGGAGGCTACACCTTC. Its translation: CASSLTDAGGGYTF.

This clone was detected a few times. The rearrangement links TRBV4-1 to TRBJ2-7, with 10 bases aligning to TRBD1. This CDR3 comprises 16 residues. The V and J ends lost 4 bases and 3 bases, in that order; junction bases with no gene match: 9. Germline V gene data show CDR1 as MGHRA and CDR2 as YSYEKL. The chain's CDR3 is CASSRPLRDRGYEQYF. The CDR3 region has the DNA TGCGCCAGCAGCCGCCCTCTCCGGGACAGGGGCTACGAGCAGTACTTC.

This clone was picked up one time. The chain combines TRBV7-8 with TRBJ1-2; no definite D call. CDR1 and CDR2 from the germline V gene are SGHVS and FQNEAQ. Trimming left V 5 bases short and J 8 bases short, with 12 bases between. This CDR3 has 12 residues. The CDR3 region is CASSLMEGGYTF. The CDR3 DNA is TGTGCCAGCAGCCTAATGGAGGGAGGCTACACCTTC.

The V and J genes are TRBV5-4 and TRBJ1-4; the D is unclear. CDR3 length equals 13 residues. V lost 5 bases and J lost 1, with 6 bases in between. The germline V gene has CDR1 SGHNT and CDR2 YYREEE (reference sequence). The CDR3 reads CASRAGTNEKLFF. For the CDR3, the DNA is TGTGCCAGCAGAGCGGGAACTAATGAAAAACTGTTTTTT.

Comments on this clone: One junction end disagrees with the germline gene, perhaps due to a read error. J is TRBJ2-5 and V is TRBV7-7; the match to TRBD2 covers 10 bases. Per germline, CDR1 SSHAT and CDR2 FNYEAQ (reference sequence). CDR3 length: 13 residues. The CDR3 loop is CASSTSGEETQYF. Here the CDR3 DNA reads TGTGCTAGCAGCACTAGCGGGGAAGAGACCCAGTACTTC.

In the case of this clone: Other nucleotide sequences from this sample produce the same CDR3. The chain is built from TRBV5-6 and TRBJ2-3; D is undetermined. The germline V gene has CDR1 SGHDT and CDR2 YYEEEE. CDR3 length: 12 residues. V was trimmed by 4 bases and J by 4 bases, leaving 7 bases between them. CDR3 coding DNA: TGTGCCAGCAGCCTAGGAGCAGATACGCAGTATTTT. It yields the protein CASSLGADTQYF.

This chain joins TRBV30 and TRBJ1-1; unclear D gene. The CDR3 extends over 13 amino acids. Between the trimmed V and J ends, which lost 0 bases and 7 bases, there was a span of 12 bases. Germline assignment: CDR1 GTSNPN and CDR2 SVGIG (reference sequence). The CDR3 coding sequence is TGTGCCTGGAGTGTACAGAGAAGAATTGAAGCTTTCTTT. Translation: CAWSVQRRIEAFF.

This clone occurred a few times. This chain connects TRBV7-2 to TRBJ2-7; TRBD1 matches at 8 bases. With V trimmed by 4 bases and J by 1 base, 3 bases remained unmatched. The CDR3 runs to 14 residues. The V gene's germline CDR1 is SGHTA and CDR2 FQGNSA. CDR3 loop: CASSSGTGSYEQYF. The DNA for the CDR3 is TGTGCCAGCAGCTCCGGGACAGGTTCCTACGAGCAGTACTTC.

The gene calls are TRBV5-1 and TRBJ2-4, with D tentatively TRBD2 (6 bases). V lost 4 bases and J 2 bases, leaving 10 bases between the germline ends. The V gene's germline CDR1 is SGHRS and CDR2 YFSETQ. CDR3 size: 14 residues. In nucleotides, the CDR3 is TGCGCCAGCAGCGAGGGAGGCTCCAAAAACATTCAGTACTTC. As protein: CASSEGGSKNIQYF.

This rearrangement joins TRBV7-2 to TRBJ2-7; 7 positions match TRBD1. V shed 4 bases, J shed 5 bases, and the junction held 8 bases outside the gene matches. The CDR3 spans 14 residues. CDR1 and CDR2 from the germline V gene are SGHTA and FQGNSA. CDR3 coding DNA: TGTGCCAGCAGCTCCCGACAGGGAATGGACGAGCAGTACTTC. Translated, it gives CASSSRQGMDEQYF.

This clone was counted a few times. The chain recombines TRBV29-1 with TRBJ2-3; D might be TRBD1 or TRBD2, each matching 5 bases. This CDR3 spans 11 amino acids. The ends were cut back, 6 bases at V and 3 bases at J, with 7 bases in the middle. CDR1 SQVTM and CDR2 ANQGSEA come from the germline V gene. Written as DNA, the CDR3 is TGCAGCGTGGGACGGACAGATACGCAGTATTTT. Amino acid sequence: CSVGRTDTQYF.

The V call is TRBV4-3, the J call TRBJ2-2; 9 bases fit TRBD2. The germline V gene encodes CDR1 LGHNA and CDR2 YSLEER. The junction had 5 bases not matched to a gene; V was cut back by 3 bases and J by 6 bases. The CDR3 extends over 15 amino acids. The CDR3: CASSQNKRGAGELFF. CDR3 DNA: TGCGCCAGCAGCCAGAACAAGCGGGGGGCCGGGGAGCTGTTTTTT.

The CDR3 coding sequence is TGTGCCAGCAGCTTGGGAGTCTTGAGGGAAACGTTCTTC. Translated, it gives CASSLGVLRETFF. The chain joins TRBV5-6 to TRBJ2-1, with a weak D call TRBD2 (5 bases). CDR1 and CDR2 from the germline V gene are SGHDT and YYEEEE. The CDR3 contains 13 residues. V shed 0 bases and J shed 15 bases, with 16 bases lying between them. Supplemented by reference TRBV5-6 and TRBJ2-1, the full variable domain reads DAGVTQSPTHLIKTRGQQVTLRCSPKSGHDTVSWYQQALGQGPQFIFQYYEEEERQRGNFPDRFSGHQFPNYSSELNVNALLLGDSALYLCASSLGVLRETFFGPGTRLTVL.

This clone has just a few counts. The chain is built from TRBV6-1 and TRBJ1-5; 7 bases map to TRBD1. The V gene's germline CDR1 is MNHNS and CDR2 SASEGT. This CDR3 comprises 16 residues. With 3 bases clipped from V and 0 bases from J, the junction kept 5 bases outside the gene matches. CDR3 sequence (DNA): TGTGCCAGCAGTGACAGGGGGATATATAGCAATCAGCCCCAGCATTTT. Protein product: CASSDRGIYSNQPQHF.

The CDR3 sequence is CASSVGGSGYSYEQYF. For the CDR3, the DNA is TGTGCCAGCAGCGTAGGCGGTAGCGGGTACTCCTACGAGCAGTACTTC. The chain has TRBV9 and TRBJ2-7; 7 nucleotides line up with TRBD2. With V trimmed by 0 bases and J by 0 bases, 6 bases remained unmatched. This CDR3 region has 16 residues. Germline V gene lookup returns CDR1 SGDLS and CDR2 YYNGEE.

The V call is TRBV5-1, the J call TRBJ2-7; TRBD1 or TRBD2 may be the D gene (5 bases each). This CDR3 has 14 amino acids. Germline V lookup: CDR1 SGHRS, CDR2 YFSETQ. Trimming took off 4 bases at V and 7 bases at J, with 18 bases between the two ends. For the CDR3, the DNA is TGCGCCAGCAGCAATTATACGAACAGGAGGGAGCAGTACTTC. This gives the protein CASSNYTNRREQYF.

The chain couples TRBV19 to TRBJ1-4; D is ambiguous. Germline V CDR1 and CDR2: LNHDA, SQIVND (reference sequence). This CDR3 spans 14 amino acids. V lost 5 bases, J lost 0 bases, and 7 bases lay in between. The CDR3 is CASSSIATNEKLFF. CDR3 in DNA: TGTGCCAGTAGTTCCATAGCAACTAATGAAAAACTGTTTTTT. Filled out from reference TRBV19 and TRBJ1-4, the complete variable domain reads DGGITQSPKYLFRKEGQNVTLSCEQNLNHDAMYWYRQDPGQGLRLIYYSQIVNDFQKGDIAEGYSVSREKKESFPLTVTSAQKNPTAFYLCASSSIATNEKLFFGSGTQLSVL.

This chain's CDR3 is CASREQPNTEAFF. The CDR3 region has the DNA TGTGCCAGCAGGGAACAGCCGAACACTGAAGCTTTCTTT. The chain employs TRBV7-8 and TRBJ1-1; D unresolved. The CDR3 length is 13 residues. Trimming stripped 6 bases from V and 1 base from J, with 9 bases between. The germline gives CDR1 SGHVS, CDR2 FQNEAQ.

This clone was seen more than once but under ten times. The chain combines TRBV19 with TRBJ1-1; D uncertain. Germline V lookup: CDR1 LNHDA, CDR2 SQIVND (reference sequence). The CDR3 is 13 residues long. V dropped 7 bases and J dropped 1 base, with 10 bases sitting between them. CDR3 DNA: TGTGCCAGTATCTCGCAGGCGAACACTGAAGCTTTCTTT. Its protein is CASISQANTEAFF.

The chain couples TRBV11-3 to TRBJ2-7; possible D gene TRBD2, 6 bases. The V gene lost 5 bases and the J gene lost 5 bases, with 16 bases spanning the gap. CDR1 is SGHNT, CDR2 YENEEA, per germline. The CDR3 length is 14 residues. CDR3 DNA: TGTGCCAGCAGCCAAGGGCGGGGTTTCAACGAGCAGTACTTC. It codes for CASSQGRGFNEQYF.

The rearrangement joins TRBV6-6 to TRBJ1-2; no reliable D call. The germline CDR1 and CDR2 sequences are MNHNY and SVGAGI (reference sequence). Trimming took 2 bases from V and 8 from J, leaving 9 bases between them. This CDR3 has 12 amino acids. The CDR3 loop reads CASSYGPGGYTF. The CDR3 bases are TGTGCCAGCAGTTACGGGCCCGGGGGCTACACCTTC.

This rearrangement joins TRBV5-1 to TRBJ2-7; D possibly corresponds to TRBD1 (6 bases). The CDR3 length is 14 residues. Per germline, CDR1 SGHRS and CDR2 YFSETQ. Trimming shortened V by 6 bases and J by 2 bases, and 15 bases separated the two germline ends. CDR3 in amino acids: CASNIGTPPYEQYF. The CDR3, as DNA: TGCGCCAGCAACATTGGGACACCTCCCTACGAGCAGTACTTC.

This clone was seen a few times. This chain links TRBV29-1 with TRBJ2-7; a weak D match, TRBD1 (6 bases). V lost 4 bases and J 3 bases, leaving 10 bases between the germline ends. The V gene's germline CDR1 is SQVTM and CDR2 ANQGSEA. CDR3 length: 12 amino acids. The CDR3 protein is CSVGGPSYEQYF. The CDR3 nucleotides are TGCAGCGTTGGGGGGCCGAGCTACGAGCAGTACTTC.

This clone was counted only a few times. The rearrangement joins TRBV7-2 to TRBJ1-2; D remains unclear. CDR3 size: 13 residues. Germline V gives CDR1 SGHTA, CDR2 FQGNSA. Trimming cost V 1 base and J 7 bases, with 10 bases left between them. The CDR3 sequence: CASSLVEGSGYTF. DNA of the CDR3: TGTGCCAGCAGCTTAGTAGAGGGCTCTGGCTACACCTTC. Full variable domain (missing parts from reference TRBV7-2 and TRBJ1-2): GAGVSQSPSNKVTEKGKDVELRCDPISGHTALYWYRQSLGQGLEFLIYFQGNSAPDKSGLPSDRFSAERTGGSVSTLTIQRTQQEDSAVYLCASSLVEGSGYTFGSGTRLTVV.

The V gene is TRBV10-3, the J gene TRBJ1-5, with a weak D call TRBD1 (6 bases). The CDR3 runs 15 residues. Trimming pared 0 bases from V and 3 bases from J, leaving 9 bases between. Germline V gives CDR1 ENHRY, CDR2 SYGVKD. The CDR3 DNA follows: TGTGCCATCAGTGAGTCGGGGGCTTCCAATCAGCCCCAGCATTTT. Amino acids: CAISESGASNQPQHF.

The J gene is TRBJ2-3, the V gene TRBV5-1, with 7 bases that match TRBD1. Germline CDR1 SGHRS, CDR2 YFSETQ. The V segment lost 4 bases and the J segment 1 base; nucleotides outside the gene matches: 9. The CDR3 spans 16 residues. The CDR3 loop reads CASSDLQGTGTDTQYF. DNA for the CDR3: TGCGCCAGCAGCGACCTACAGGGGACGGGCACAGATACGCAGTATTTT.

The chain is built from TRBV30 and TRBJ1-6; D unresolved. This CDR3 has 17 residues. CDR1 and CDR2 (germline): GTSNPN, SVGIG (reference sequence). The germline V and J ends were trimmed by 0 bases and 7 bases, with 19 bases remaining between them. In nucleotides, the CDR3 is TGTGCCTGGAGTGTACTGGGAGGGATGGCCCGAAATTCACCCCTCCACTTT. Translation gives CAWSVLGGMARNSPLHF.

The chain carries TRBV5-1 and TRBJ2-5, with D unresolved. CDR1 and CDR2 from the germline V gene are SGHRS and YFSETQ. The CDR3 runs 15 residues. Trimming stripped 0 bases from V and 2 bases from J, with 11 bases between. The CDR3 region has the DNA TGCGCCAGCAGCTTGGGTTTCGGGTTTCAAGAGACCCAGTACTTC. Encoded protein: CASSLGFGFQETQYF.

This clone was counted once. V is TRBV6-5 and J is TRBJ1-4; D is undetermined. V lost 5 bases to trimming and J lost 0 bases, with 7 bases between them. This CDR3 spans 14 amino acids. Looked up from germline, CDR1 is MNHEY and CDR2 is SVGAGI. The CDR3 DNA reads as TGTGCCAGCAGTCAGAGTGCAACTAATGAAAAACTGTTTTTT. Translating it yields CASSQSATNEKLFF.

V and J are TRBV4-2 and TRBJ2-1, with 8 bases matching TRBD2. The V gene end was trimmed by 5 bases and the J gene end by 9 bases; junction bases not matched to a gene: 3. The CDR3 has 12 residues. Germline V gene data show CDR1 as LGHNA and CDR2 as YNFKEQ. This CDR3 is CASSKGLAEQFF. The CDR3, as DNA: TGTGCCAGCAGCAAAGGACTAGCTGAGCAGTTCTTC.

This clone has only a few counts. The V call is TRBV18, the J call TRBJ1-1; D ambiguous. The germline V gene encodes CDR1 KGHSH and CDR2 LQKENI. V was shortened by 2 bases and J by 2 bases, with 6 bases between the two germline ends. This CDR3 is built from 13 residues. The CDR3 is CASSPGSNTEAFF. CDR3 sequence (DNA): TGTGCCAGCTCACCAGGAAGTAACACTGAAGCTTTCTTT.